The rows below give T cell receptor beta chains drawn from one sample of a study of blood T cells in healthy people across ages. Each CDR3 protein gets one entry after TCRdb re-called the 5' RACE reads with MiXCR. In the table there are about 840,000 distinct CDR3 sequences, around 29% of which are singletons. This sample was shared with a second study, whose subject was T cells of mothers and their children.

The sequenced material came from blood. The receptors stem from a middle-aged woman in good health. Each CDR3 is given with its conserved first and last residue. D genes are given only for firm matches. Some rows mark clone size as missing; the rest say once, few, many or name a class of expanded clone.

CDR3 length,V gene,D gene,clone size,J gene,CDR3 protein,CDR3 DNA
13,TRBV7-9,-,-,TRBJ2-1,CASSQGPSVEQFF,TGTGCCAGCAGCCAAGGGCCATCGGTTGAGCAGTTCTTC
15,TRBV20-1,TRBD2,-,TRBJ2-7,CSARDLSGGGYEQYF,TGCAGTGCTAGAGACTTAAGCGGGGGGGGATACGAGCAGTACTTC
15,TRBV2,-,-,TRBJ2-4,CASSDLGSAKNIQYF,TGTGCCAGCAGTGACCTGGGCAGTGCCAAAAACATTCAGTACTTC
16,TRBV4-1,-,-,TRBJ2-3,CASNDAGYSSTDTQYF,TGCGCCAGCAACGACGCAGGTTACTCTAGCACAGATACGCAGTATTTT
14,TRBV5-1,TRBD2,-,TRBJ2-7,CASSDVSGGYERYF,TGCGCCAGCAGCGACGTAAGCGGGGGCTACGAGCGGTACTTC
15,TRBV9,-,once,TRBJ2-1,CASSGARGSYNEQFF,TGTGCCAGCAGCGGTGCAAGGGGGTCCTACAATGAGCAGTTCTTC
17,TRBV3-1,-,-,TRBJ2-5,CASSQDKVGPYQETQYF,TGTGCCAGCAGCCAAGATAAAGTGGGGCCGTACCAAGAGACCCAGTACTTC
16,TRBV2,-,few,TRBJ1-5,CASSRGAGIGNQPQHF,TGTGCCAGCAGTAGGGGGGCAGGGATCGGCAATCAGCCCCAGCATTTT
14,TRBV4-3,TRBD2,-,TRBJ2-5,CASSQAGGGHTQYF,TGCGCCAGCAGCCAAGCGGGCGGGGGGCATACCCAGTACTTC
14,TRBV12-3/TRBV12-4,-,few,TRBJ2-7,CASSPGLPLYEQYF,TGTGCCAGCAGTCCCGGACTCCCGCTCTACGAGCAGTACTTC
15,TRBV7-2,-,-,TRBJ1-5,CASSIYSDSNQPQHF,TGTGCCAGCAGCATATACAGTGATAGCAATCAGCCCCAGCATTTT
15,TRBV12-3/TRBV12-4,TRBD1,many,TRBJ2-7,CASSGTGALYYEQYF,TGTGCCAGCAGTGGTACAGGGGCCTTATACTACGAGCAGTACTTC
16,TRBV4-1,-,few,TRBJ1-5,CASSQDSGGGNQPQHF,TGCGCCAGCAGCCAAGATAGCGGAGGGGGCAATCAGCCCCAGCATTTT
16,TRBV27,TRBD1,-,TRBJ1-2,CASSPRTGGAVYGYTF,TGTGCCAGCAGTCCACGCACAGGGGGCGCAGTCTATGGCTACACCTTC
16,TRBV24-1,TRBD1,few,TRBJ2-1,CATSDLQGRGSDEQFF,TGTGCCACCAGTGATTTGCAAGGCAGGGGGTCCGATGAGCAGTTCTTC
15,TRBV29-1,TRBD2,many,TRBJ2-1,CSVRRVERGNNEQFF,TGCAGCGTACGCCGTGTGGAGCGGGGGAACAATGAGCAGTTCTTC
15,TRBV15,-,-,TRBJ1-1,CATSRDRRENTEAFF,TGTGCCACCAGCAGAGATCGTCGGGAGAACACTGAAGCTTTCTTT
14,TRBV20-1,TRBD1,-,TRBJ1-1,CSAQRGQENTEAFF,TGCAGTGCCCAGAGGGGACAGGAGAACACTGAAGCTTTCTTT
15,TRBV5-1,TRBD1,many,TRBJ2-4,CASSDNRGAKNIQYF,TGCGCCAGCAGCGACAACAGGGGAGCCAAAAACATTCAGTACTTC
14,TRBV4-2,-,many,TRBJ2-7,CASSQYATYYEQYF,TGTGCCAGCAGCCAATACGCAACCTACTACGAGCAGTACTTC
14,TRBV28,-,few,TRBJ2-1,CASSTDGTYNEQFF,TGTGCCAGCAGTACCGACGGGACCTACAATGAGCAGTTCTTC
16,TRBV20-1,TRBD2,few,TRBJ2-1,CSARSQRGSSYNEQFF,TGCAGTGCTAGATCCCAGCGGGGGAGCTCCTACAATGAGCAGTTCTTC
12,TRBV27,-,few,TRBJ1-6,CASTEGNSPLHF,TGTGCCAGCACCGAAGGGAATTCACCCCTCCACTTT
15,TRBV24-1,TRBD2,few,TRBJ2-7,CATSESGTSIREQYF,TGTGCCACCAGTGAATCCGGGACTAGCATTCGCGAGCAGTACTTC
15,TRBV7-9,-,few,TRBJ1-2,CASSLVPGHGYGYTF,TGTGCCAGCAGCTTAGTGCCAGGGCACGGCTATGGCTACACCTTC
11,TRBV2,-,few,TRBJ1-2,CASSVGSGYTF,TGTGCCAGCAGTGTTGGGAGTGGCTACACCTTC
14,TRBV7-2,-,few,TRBJ1-6,CASRSAGRNSPLHF,TGTGCCAGCAGGTCAGCGGGCAGAAACTCACCCCTCCACTTT
13,TRBV28,TRBD1,-,TRBJ1-4,CASRGQGREKLFF,TGTGCCAGCAGGGGACAGGGGAGGGAAAAACTGTTTTTT
14,TRBV12-3/TRBV12-4,-,-,TRBJ1-1,CASSHRALPSKAFF,TGTGCCAGCAGTCACAGGGCCCTCCCATCTAAAGCTTTCTTT
15,TRBV3-1,TRBD2,few,TRBJ2-1,CASSQEGSRGRWKFF,TGTGCCAGCAGCCAAGAAGGATCGCGGGGGAGGTGGAAGTTCTTC
16,TRBV28,TRBD1,many,TRBJ2-5,CASSSPRGPGQETQYF,TGTGCCAGCAGTTCTCCCAGGGGGCCGGGACAAGAGACCCAGTACTTC
12,TRBV13,-,-,TRBJ2-1,CASSLGLGSKFF,TGTGCCAGCAGCTTAGGCCTAGGGTCGAAGTTCTTC
16,TRBV5-5,-,many,TRBJ1-5,CASSLAQFDSNQPQHF,TGTGCCAGCAGCTTGGCACAGTTCGATAGCAATCAGCCCCAGCATTTT
17,TRBV7-2,-,many,TRBJ2-3,CASPSSGGRGWGDTQYF,TGTGCCAGCCCCTCCTCCGGGGGGCGGGGGTGGGGTGATACGCAGTATTTT
14,TRBV20-1,-,-,TRBJ2-3,CSARGGQARDTQYF,TGCAGTGCTAGAGGTGGGCAGGCCCGAGATACGCAGTATTTT
18,TRBV6-1,-,many,TRBJ2-4,CASIEGYRATLTKNIQYF,TGTGCCAGCATAGAAGGATACAGAGCGACATTGACCAAAAACATTCAGTACTTC
16,TRBV5-1,TRBD2,many,TRBJ2-5,CASSLGTSGDRETQYF,TGCGCCAGCAGCCTAGGGACTAGCGGGGATCGGGAGACCCAGTACTTC
15,TRBV28,-,once,TRBJ2-7,CASYAALGSSYGQYF,TGTGCCAGCTACGCGGCCCTGGGAAGCTCCTACGGGCAGTACTTC
14,TRBV20-1,-,-,TRBJ2-7,CSANPASSYNEQYF,TGCAGTGCTAACCCGGCCAGCTCCTACAATGAGCAGTACTTC